This TCR beta chain is from a study of regulatory T cells in long-lasting Graves disease. Assembly of TCR beta libraries relied on iRepertoire HTBI primers together with Arm-PCR of CDR3 regions. TCRdb re-called the multiplex PCR reads with MiXCR, one entry per CDR3 protein. The table records fewer than 450,000 distinct CDR3 sequences, 20% of them present only once. General study points: Study was limited to peripheral blood, excluding thyroid tissue.

Trimming left V 0 bases short and J 0 bases short, with 9 bases between. CDR3 length: 14 residues. Germline lookup yields CDR1 DFQATT and CDR2 SNEGSKA (reference sequence). Only a few counts were recorded for this clonotype. What it binds is unknown. Time point of the sample: persistent/refractory GD, antithyroid drugs over 5 years with positive TRAb. RNA from PBMCs was the source of the TCR library. Sequenced material: peripheral blood mononuclear cells (PBMCs), taken when the disease was refractory, from a patient treated with antithyroid drugs. This rearrangement joins TRBV20-1 to TRBJ2-7; D perhaps matches TRBD1 (5 bases). The receptor was isolated from a female donor with Graves disease. The CDR3: CSARDPGPSYEQYF. The CDR3 nucleotides read TGCAGTGCTAGAGATCCAGGGCCCTCCTACGAGCAGTACTTC.